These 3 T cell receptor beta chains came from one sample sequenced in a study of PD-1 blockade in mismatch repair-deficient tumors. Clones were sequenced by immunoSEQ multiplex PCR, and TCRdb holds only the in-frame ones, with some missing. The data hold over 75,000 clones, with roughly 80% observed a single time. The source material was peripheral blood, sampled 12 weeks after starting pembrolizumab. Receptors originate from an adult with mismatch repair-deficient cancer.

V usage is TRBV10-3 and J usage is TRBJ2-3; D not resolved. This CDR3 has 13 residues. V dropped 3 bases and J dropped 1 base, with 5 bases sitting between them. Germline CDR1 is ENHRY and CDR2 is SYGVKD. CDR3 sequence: CAISESGTDTQYF. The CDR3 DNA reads TGTGCCATCAGTGAAAGCGGCACAGATACGCAGTATTTT.

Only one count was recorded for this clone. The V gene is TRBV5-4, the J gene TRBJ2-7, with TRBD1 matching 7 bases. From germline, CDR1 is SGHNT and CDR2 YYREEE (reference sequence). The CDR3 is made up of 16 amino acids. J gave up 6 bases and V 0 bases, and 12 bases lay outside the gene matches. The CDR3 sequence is CASSLDRGWSLREQYF. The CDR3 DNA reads TGTGCCAGCAGCTTGGACAGGGGCTGGTCTTTGCGCGAGCAGTACTTC.

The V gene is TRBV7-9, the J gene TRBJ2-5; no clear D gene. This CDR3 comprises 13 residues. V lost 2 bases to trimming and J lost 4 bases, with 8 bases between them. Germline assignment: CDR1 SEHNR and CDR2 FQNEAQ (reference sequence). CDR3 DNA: TGTGCCAGCAGCTTAACTATGAGAGAGACCCAGTACTTC. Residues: CASSLTMRETQYF.